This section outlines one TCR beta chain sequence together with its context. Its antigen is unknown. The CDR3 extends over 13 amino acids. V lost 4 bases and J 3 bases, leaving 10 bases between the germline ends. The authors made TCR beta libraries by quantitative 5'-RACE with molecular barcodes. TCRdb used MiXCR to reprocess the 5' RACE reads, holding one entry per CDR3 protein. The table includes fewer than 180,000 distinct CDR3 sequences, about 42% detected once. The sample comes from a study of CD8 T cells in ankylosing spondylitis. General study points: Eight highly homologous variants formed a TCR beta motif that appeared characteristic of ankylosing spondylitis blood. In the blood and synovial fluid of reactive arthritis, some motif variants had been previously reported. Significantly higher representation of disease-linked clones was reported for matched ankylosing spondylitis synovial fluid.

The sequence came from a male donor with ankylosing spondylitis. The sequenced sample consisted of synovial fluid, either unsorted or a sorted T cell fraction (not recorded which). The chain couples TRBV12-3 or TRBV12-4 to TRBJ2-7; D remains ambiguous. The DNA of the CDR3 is TGTGCCAGCAGTTCCCCGGAGATCTACGAGCAGTACTTC. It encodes CASSSPEIYEQYF.